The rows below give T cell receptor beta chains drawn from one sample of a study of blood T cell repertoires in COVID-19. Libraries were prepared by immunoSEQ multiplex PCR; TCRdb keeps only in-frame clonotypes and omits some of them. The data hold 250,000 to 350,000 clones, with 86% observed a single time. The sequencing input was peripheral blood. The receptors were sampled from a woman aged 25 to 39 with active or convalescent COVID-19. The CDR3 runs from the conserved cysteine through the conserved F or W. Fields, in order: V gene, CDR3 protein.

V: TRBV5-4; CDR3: CASSSSGFEAFF
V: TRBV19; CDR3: CASSMGLAGNSYNEQFF
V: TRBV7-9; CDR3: CASSLGTGVRTEAFF
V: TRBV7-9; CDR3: CASSSGLAGGTAYEQYF
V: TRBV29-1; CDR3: CSGRDRGSAETQYF
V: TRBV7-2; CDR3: CASSSTSNTEAFF
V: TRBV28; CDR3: CASRPLGGAFF
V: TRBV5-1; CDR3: CASSDRTGNEKLFF
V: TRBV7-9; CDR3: CASSPAGRGGQETQYF
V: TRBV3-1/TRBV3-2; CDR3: CASSQDGRGGTQYF
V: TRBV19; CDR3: CASRFRDSPLHF
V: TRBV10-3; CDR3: CAISERGLNTDTQYF
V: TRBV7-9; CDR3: CASISLPGGDYGYTF
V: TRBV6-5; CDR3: CASSYGGQGTHEQYF
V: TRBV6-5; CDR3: CASSYSSGDETQYF
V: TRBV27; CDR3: CASSLSNGDRGAYEQYF
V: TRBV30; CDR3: CAWSSRGGASYNSPLHF
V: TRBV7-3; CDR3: CASSRQGNTEAFF
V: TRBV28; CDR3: CASSLQGYGYTF
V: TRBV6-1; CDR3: CASSEASGGANEQFF
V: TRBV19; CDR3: CASTYGLKTATNEKLFF
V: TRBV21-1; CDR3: CASKDEVGQGGTGELFF
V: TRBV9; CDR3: CASSVQGTSERNEQYF
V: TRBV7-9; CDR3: CASSPGTGHQPQHF
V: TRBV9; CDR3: CASSATHSPVDTQYF